The entry below gives a single T cell receptor beta chain sequence along with its context. Its antigen is undetermined. This sample is part of a study of CXCR3-negative and CXCR3-positive naive CD8 T cells. Study-level points and caveats: The TRB CDR3s that CXCR3-positive naive cells carried were more hydrophobic than those of CXCR3-negative naive cells.

Per the germline V gene, CDR1 is LGHNA and CDR2 is YNFKEQ. The CDR3 consists of 16 residues. Libraries of TRB cDNA were made by 5' RACE and carried UMIs. TCRdb reanalyzed the 5' RACE reads and collapses them to one entry per CDR3 protein, without DNA. Recorded for this sample: about 89,000 distinct CDR3 sequences. The source is a human donor in good health. Some clones in this sample may be carry-over from other donors' samples. The sample was naive CXCR3+ CD8+ T cells from blood. Regarding subset: CD45RO-CCR7+CD27+CD95- naive CD8+ T cells expressing CXCR3 (TNR3+). The V and J genes are TRBV4-2 and TRBJ2-1. CDR3: CASSQDLRLAKEEQFF.